This T cell receptor (beta chain) was captured by sequencing in a study of blood T cells in healthy people across ages (dated by TCRdb to the mid-2010s). About the investigation overall: In model experiments, template switching captured roughly one uniquely barcoded TCR beta cDNA molecule for every two T cells. Donors of different ages were randomly distributed across sequencing lanes to avoid experimental bias. Two additional independent replicas of 1 million unique cDNA reads from the same blood draw were analyzed for two donors (one aged 18 to 30 and one aged 80 or older). Age-related changes in TCR beta repertoire diversity were measured in the study by deep sequencing normalized with unique cDNA molecular identifiers. The donors were divided into four age groups: young (average around 16 years), middle-aged (approximately 42), aged (about 56) and long-lived (82).

General findings and caveats noted by the study authors: Observed TCR beta diversity per million T cells fell roughly linearly with age, and a significant reduction was already apparent by age around 39. Compared with the aged group, the long-lived group had more naive CD4+ T cells, fewer expanded clones and increased TCR diversity, suggesting age selection. Donor CMV infection status was unknown, potentially confounding age-related changes in expanded clonotypes. Since profiling was done on bulk unsorted PBMCs, naive and antigen-experienced compartments could not be conclusively compared. Estimates of total diversity from one million sequenced T cells were regarded as lower bounds and underestimates. Observed TCR beta diversity correlated strongly with the percentage of naive T cells measured by flow cytometry.

The roughly 37 donors, aged about 6 to 90 years, were systemically healthy Caucasian individuals from Russia. Each donor gave around 9 milliliters of peripheral blood, collected into EDTA-treated Vacutainer tubes. Ficoll-Paque density-gradient centrifugation was used to isolate PBMCs, with at least 6.5 million per sample. Trizol reagent was used to extract total RNA from PBMCs, with at least 6 micrograms per sample. Naive CD45RAhigh/CD27high T cell percentages were measured by flow cytometry on a PBMC aliquot from every donor. CDR1 and CDR2, per the germline V gene (reference sequence), are DFQATT and SNEGSKA. V loses 3 bases of germline sequence and J loses 7 bases, and the interval between the two ends is 13 bases. The CDR3 sequence holds 14 residues, the cysteine and phenylalanine included. Only CDR3 DNA is held: 42 bases, read in frame from base 1. Libraries were prepared through 5' RACE. The reads were generated on an Illumina HiSeq 2500. A second PCR of roughly 7 to 11 cycles was performed with a sample-barcoded 5' primer and a J-beta primer mix. A template-switch 5' adaptor carrying 12 random nucleotides introduced a unique molecular identifier onto each TCR beta cDNA molecule. At least 2.5 million CDR3-containing paired-end reads were obtained from each sample. First-strand cDNA was synthesized from all RNA with the Mint cDNA synthesis kit, primed by a TRBC-specific oligonucleotide. Following uracil-DNA glycosylase treatment, a first 18-cycle PCR with universal primers M1SS and BC2_uni_R was performed on all cDNA. The study's processing was this. Normalization of each sample was performed by random selection of 1 million high-quality reads, each carrying a distinct molecular identifier. Instead of being binned into consensus sequences, reads that shared molecular identifiers were thrown out. MiTCR, with a Q25 quality threshold and the strictest error-elimination algorithm, was used for CDR3 identification, clonotype clustering and error correction. A nonparametric unseen species model with Euler transformation was used to estimate lower-bound total TCR beta diversity. Using fastp at Q25 and MiXCR, TCRdb reprocessed the public reads and kept productive beta chains. Each record represents a unique CDR3 protein, reported with the most common genes and DNA among its rows. The V and J calls come from TCRdb's annotation, not from the publication. The sample table contains 1,100,000 or so distinct CDR3 sequences; only one count was recorded for 40% to 50% of them. Together, the top ten hold under 20% of the sample.

A remark on this clonotype: Its binding antigen is unknown. No much larger clone is present one base from it, and per-base qualities are unavailable.

This clonotype was sampled from a woman between 55 and 75 years old in good health. The sequenced sample consisted of blood. The rearrangement joined TRBV20-1 to TRBJ1-6, with a tentative D gene TRBD1 over 5 matching bases. The DNA sequence reads TGCAGTGCTAGGGGGGGGAGCCCCAATTCACCCCTCCACTTT. The resulting protein is CSARGGSPNSPLHF.